The 9 T cell receptor beta chains below all came from one sample that was sequenced in a study of cytomegalovirus exposure and HLA in healthy donors. The primer mix had 60 Vbeta and 13 Jbeta primers. Clones were read by immunoSEQ multiplex PCR, and TCRdb kept only the in-frame ones, dropping some. The sample holds over 110,000 clones, 78% seen once. Source material: PBMCs. The receptor source for this set is a female donor in good health and CMV-seronegative.

The rearrangement uses TRBV2 and TRBJ1-4; TRBD1 agrees at 8 bases. V was clipped by 3 bases and J by 8 bases; unmatched bases: 5. This CDR3 has 14 residues. In germline, CDR1 is SNHLY, CDR2 FYNNEI. The CDR3 spells CASSEDRVGEKLFF. Written as DNA, the CDR3 is TGTGCCAGCAGTGAGGACAGGGTGGGGGAAAAACTGTTTTTT.

This clone was found a few times. The chain couples TRBV4-1 to TRBJ1-5; TRBD1 aligns across 8 bases. J gave up 6 bases and V 4 bases, and 5 bases lay outside the gene matches. CDR3 length: 14 residues. Germline-derived CDR1 and CDR2 are MGHRA and YSYEKL. The CDR3 nucleotides are TGCGCCAGCAGCCTACAGGGGGTTGGTCAGCCCCAGCATTTT. Translation gives CASSLQGVGQPQHF.

This chain connects TRBV7-8 to TRBJ1-3; D gene ambiguous. The V end was cut by 1 base, the J end by 1 base, with 8 bases between. The germline gives CDR1 SGHVS, CDR2 FQNEAQ. The CDR3 totals 15 residues. The CDR3 spells CASSLVGPSGNTIYF. The CDR3 bases are TGTGCCAGCAGCTTAGTTGGGCCTTCTGGAAACACCATATATTTT.

In this sample, this clone turned up once. The CDR3 bases are TGTGCCAGCAGTCTACAGGTTAATAGCAATCAGCCCCAGCATTTT. Translated: CASSLQVNSNQPQHF. This chain links TRBV6-1 with TRBJ1-5, with a possible D match to TRBD1 (5 bases). The CDR3 totals 15 residues. Germline CDR1 is MNHNS and CDR2 is SASEGT. V dropped 5 bases and J dropped 0 bases, with 11 bases sitting between them.

This clone is a singleton in its sample. The chain joins TRBV5-4 to TRBJ2-3, with 7 bases fitting TRBD2. The CDR3 totals 16 residues. V lost 4 bases to trimming and J lost 3 bases; unmatched junction nucleotides: 11. The germline V gene encodes CDR1 SGHNT and CDR2 YYREEE (reference sequence). This CDR3 reads CASSPLGRAATDTQYF. The CDR3 DNA sequence: TGTGCCAGCAGCCCACTGGGGAGGGCCGCGACAGATACGCAGTATTTT.

The rearrangement links TRBV9 to TRBJ1-3, with no clear D. The V and J ends lost 0 bases and 7 bases respectively, with 14 bases between them. The germline V gene encodes CDR1 SGDLS and CDR2 YYNGEE. The CDR3 runs to 15 residues. The CDR3 DNA follows: TGTGCCAGCAGCGTAGGAGGGCAAAGGCGGAACACCATATATTTT. It codes for CASSVGGQRRNTIYF.

The rearrangement joins TRBV18 to TRBJ2-5; TRBD2 might be the D (5 bases). There are 13 residues in the CDR3. CDR1 and CDR2 from the germline V gene are KGHSH and LQKENI. V was clipped by 3 bases and J by 7 bases, with 12 bases between them. This CDR3 reads CASSPELGGTQYF. The CDR3 bases are TGTGCCAGCTCACCGGAGCTAGGAGGGACCCAGTACTTC.

J is TRBJ2-2 and V is TRBV7-6; D perhaps matches TRBD1 (7 bases). CDR3 length: 14 residues. V was pared by 6 bases and J by 6 bases, with 14 bases between. Germline V gene sequence: CDR1 SGHVS, CDR2 FNYEAQ. Written as DNA, the CDR3 is TGTGCCAGCAGAAGAACAGGGGAGGCCGGGGAGCTGTTTTTT. Amino acid sequence: CASRRTGEAGELFF. Full variable domain (missing parts from reference TRBV7-6 and TRBJ2-2): GAGVSQSPRYKVTKRGQDVALRCDPISGHVSLYWYRQALGQGPEFLTYFNYEAQQDKSGLPNDRFSAERPEGSISTLTIQRTEQRDSAMYRCASRRTGEAGELFFGEGSRLTVL.

V is TRBV5-1 and J is TRBJ2-1, with TRBD2 as a possible D gene (5 bases). Trimming took 2 bases from V and 6 from J, leaving 12 bases between them. This CDR3 comprises 14 residues. Germline-derived CDR1 and CDR2 are SGHRS and YFSETQ. The DNA of the CDR3 is TGCGCCAGCAGCTTAGCGGTCATGAGCAATGAGCAGTTCTTC. Amino acids: CASSLAVMSNEQFF.